This TCR beta chain was recorded in a study of T cells after posttransplantation cyclophosphamide (dated by TCRdb to the mid-2010s). Broadly, across the study: The study tracked T cell repertoire reconstitution by TRB sequencing after myeloablative bone marrow transplantation using posttransplantation cyclophosphamide as GVHD prophylaxis. TRB sequencing was performed on blood from all 34 PTCy patients with 1-year posttransplant specimens. In 3 patients, up to 3 additional blood samples taken between 2 and 5.2 years after transplant also underwent TRB sequencing, as did pretransplant blood from a handful of patients. Samples from about 33 PTCy-treated patients and under 20 related bone marrow donors of those patients were subjected to antigen receptor sequencing. Public TRB sequences were compared against a database of over 3,000 sequences linked to responses to pathogens, tumor antigens, self-antigens and alloantigens. Because TRA and TRB clonality correlated tightly in ten or so samples, later TCR analyses were limited to TRB.

Genomic DNA was used for TRB sequencing, which was performed with the immunoSEQ assay at survey resolution or with the hsTCRB kit. Turning to the authors' computational methods: The immunoSEQ software handled initial read processing, and the LymphoSeq R package was used for repertoire analyses. Clonality was computed as 1 minus normalized Shannon entropy; Gini coefficient was also calculated for each TRB dataset. Phenotypes of unsorted samples were inferred by mapping TRB sequences from sorted subsets of the recipient or donor onto unsorted samples of the same recipient. TCRdb carries this immuneACCESS record with in-frame sequences only. Its versions omit some clonotypes, under half of them owing to an unresolved V gene in the studies checked, with the rest unexplained. That table is the source of V, J and clone size, and D and trimming were worked out from the DNA. This sample comprises about 6,800 clones, roughly 94% of them detected only once. The ten largest clones capture approximately 13% of the sample.

Trimming accounts for 3 bases at V and 5 bases at J, while the number of junction bases matched to no gene is 3. As encoded in the germline V gene, CDR1 is SGHTA while CDR2 is FQGTGA. There are 14 amino acids in the CDR3, from cysteine to phenylalanine inclusive. The read is trimmed to its CDR3 DNA, 42 bases read in frame from base 1. What the work shows at the level of the full study, not this receptor alone: The TRB repertoires of T cells infiltrating skin or the GI tract showed only limited overlap with the TRB repertoires found in blood. Donor-recipient similarity was low at 1-2 months but rose over the first year, and later blood repertoires were often dominated by donor CD8+ memory clones. Across the 45 to 55 patients, TRB clonality was highly associated with recipient CMV seropositivity and CMV reactivation, and diversity with PTCy was similar to that in the CNI/methotrexate controls.

The treatment or condition label corresponds to: high-dose cyclophosphamide on days +3 and +4 as single-agent GVHD prophylaxis. Patients in the PTCy group got busulfan and fludarabine conditioning, a marrow graft from a related or unrelated donor, and cyclophosphamide on days +3 and +4. The PTCy-treated patients were drawn from a prospective, multi-institutional clinical trial. Peripheral blood and bone marrow mononuclear cells were isolated by Ficoll-Hypaque density centrifugation and were cryopreserved. This clone occurred a few times. Its antigen is still unknown. No much larger clonotype is one base removed from it; base qualities were not supplied.

This TCR came from a female patient aged 45 to 65 who received an allogeneic stem cell transplant from a related donor, was CMV-positive, and had no GVHD. A transplant means some T cells may be of graft donor rather than patient origin. Sequencing was performed on PBMCs, taken 1404 days after allogeneic stem cell transplant with posttransplant cyclophosphamide. This chain is built from TRBV7-3 and TRBJ2-2; 7 central bases correspond to TRBD1. The nucleotide sequence reads TGTGCCAGCAGCTTTGACAGGGTGACCGGGGAGCTGTTTTTT. Its protein reads: CASSFDRVTGELFF.